This paragraph covers one TCR beta chain sequence. Its target is not known. Reverse transcription of about 0.45 to 1 ug RNA was performed with random hexamers. Multiplex PCR with immunoSEQ amplified the TCR beta CDR3 across 54 Vbeta and 13 Jbeta. MiXCR, applied by TCRdb to the immunoSEQ multiplex PCR reads, yields one record per CDR3 protein. The table lists about 76,000 distinct CDR3 sequences, 75% to 95% of them singletons. The sample is drawn from a study of CD8 T cells in Susac syndrome. General study points: That the number of individuals in its TCR sequencing and HLA analysis was relatively small was acknowledged by the study.

V was pared by 2 bases and J by 7 bases, with 9 bases of the junction left unmatched. Germline V CDR1 and CDR2: SGHAT, FQNNGV. CDR3 length: 16 amino acids. FACS was used to enrich TEMRA cells, whereas the CD8+ and CD4+ T cells were obtained by negative isolation. Sequencing input: CD8+ T cells from PBMCs. The clonotype comes from a human donor with multiple sclerosis. The chain is built from TRBV11-2 and TRBJ2-5, with 11 nucleotides matching TRBD2. CDR3 sequence reads: CASSLRTSGPPGTQYF. The DNA of the CDR3 is TGTGCCAGCAGCTTAAGGACTAGCGGGCCACCTGGGACCCAGTACTTC. Full variable domain (outside the CDR3, taken from reference TRBV11-2 and TRBJ2-5): EAGVAQSPRYKIIEKRQSVAFWCNPISGHATLYWYQQILGQGPKLLIQFQNNGVVDDSQLPKDRFSAERLKGVDSTLKIQPAKLEDSAVYLCASSLRTSGPPGTQYFGPGTRLLVL.